The clone carrying this T cell receptor beta chain appeared once. Antigen specificity is unknown. The data originate from a study of T-cell memory formation after mild COVID-19. Study-wide results and limits: Certain responding clones were present in pre-infection memory, suggesting participation of cross-reactive memory. CD4+ clones that contracted lay mainly in CM and EM; CD8+ ones lay in EMRA.

CDR3 length: 16 residues. Germline V lookup: CDR1 DFQATT, CDR2 SNEGSKA (reference sequence). Trimming removed 0 bases at V and 4 bases at J, with 18 bases between. Constant-segment primers served in 5'RACE that generated TCR alpha and TCR beta cDNA libraries bearing sample barcodes and UMIs. A single record per CDR3 protein comes from TCRdb applying MiXCR to the 5' RACE reads. In the table there are roughly 150,000 distinct CDR3 sequences, 20% to 25% of which are singletons. This chain links TRBV20-1 with TRBJ1-1, with a weak D call TRBD1 (5 bases). Sequenced: PBMCs or a T cell subset sorted from them (not recorded which). The TCR was taken from an adult woman who had mild COVID-19 (a few samples of this study predate the infection). Cell type and time point are not known. The CDR3 sequence is CSARDSRWGRGTEAFF. The CDR3 DNA sequence: TGCAGTGCTAGAGATTCCCGGTGGGGGAGGGGCACTGAAGCTTTCTTT.